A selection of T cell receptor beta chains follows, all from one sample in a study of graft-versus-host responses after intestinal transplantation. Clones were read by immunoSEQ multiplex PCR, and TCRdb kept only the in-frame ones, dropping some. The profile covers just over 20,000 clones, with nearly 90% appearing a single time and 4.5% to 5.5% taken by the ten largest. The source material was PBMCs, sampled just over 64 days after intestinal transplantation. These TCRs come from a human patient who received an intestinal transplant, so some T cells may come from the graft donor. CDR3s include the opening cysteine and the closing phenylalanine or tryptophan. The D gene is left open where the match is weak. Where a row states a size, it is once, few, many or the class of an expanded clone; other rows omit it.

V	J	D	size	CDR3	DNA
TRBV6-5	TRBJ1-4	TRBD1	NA	CASSRQGLNEKLFF	TGTGCCAGCAGTCGACAGGGGCTAAATGAAAAACTGTTTTTT
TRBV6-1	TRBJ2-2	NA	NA	CASIPTAGTGELFF	TGTGCCAGCATCCCCACAGCCGGCACCGGGGAGCTGTTTTTT
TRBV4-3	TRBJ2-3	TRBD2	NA	CASSQGVAGGTDTQYF	TGCGCCAGCAGCCAAGGAGTAGCGGGGGGCACAGATACGCAGTATTTT
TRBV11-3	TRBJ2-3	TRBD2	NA	CATSGGSTDTQYF	TGTGCCACTTCCGGGGGGAGCACAGATACGCAGTATTTT
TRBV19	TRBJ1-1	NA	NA	CASSPVMNTEAFF	TGTGCCAGTAGTCCAGTTATGAACACTGAAGCTTTCTTT
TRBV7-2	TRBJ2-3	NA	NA	CASSLEVAPQADTQYF	TGTGCCAGCAGCTTAGAAGTTGCCCCCCAGGCAGATACGCAGTATTTT
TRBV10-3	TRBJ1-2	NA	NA	CAISEVSSGHGYTF	TGTGCCATCAGTGAAGTTTCCTCGGGGCATGGCTACACCTTC
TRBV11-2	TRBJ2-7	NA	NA	CASSVTGPYEQYF	TGTGCCAGCAGCGTAACAGGGCCCTACGAGCAGTACTTC
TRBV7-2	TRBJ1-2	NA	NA	CASSAWSVWGYGYTF	TGTGCCAGCAGCGCCTGGTCGGTTTGGGGCTATGGCTACACCTTC
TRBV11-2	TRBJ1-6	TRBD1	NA	CASRPLGRGQDNSPLHF	TGTGCCAGCAGACCCCTAGGGCGGGGACAGGATAATTCACCCCTCCACTTT
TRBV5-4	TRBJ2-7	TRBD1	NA	CASSFGTGTSYEQYF	TGTGCCAGCAGCTTTGGGACAGGGACCTCCTACGAGCAGTACTTC
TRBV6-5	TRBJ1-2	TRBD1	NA	CASSYSPTGGNGYTF	TGTGCCAGCAGTTACTCCCCGACAGGGGGAAATGGCTACACCTTC
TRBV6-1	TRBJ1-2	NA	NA	CASSHRTSEKVGYTF	TGTGCCAGCAGTCATAGGACCTCGGAGAAGGTGGGCTACACCTTC
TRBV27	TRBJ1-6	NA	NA	CASSLKTSSYNSPLHF	TGTGCCAGCAGTTTAAAGACCTCCTCCTATAATTCACCCCTCCACTTT
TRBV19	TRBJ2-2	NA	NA	CASWAVSFTGELFF	TGTGCCAGTTGGGCCGTTTCGTTCACCGGGGAGCTGTTTTTT
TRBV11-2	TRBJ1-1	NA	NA	CASSSNGLGMNTEAFF	TGTGCCAGCAGCTCCAATGGTCTGGGAATGAACACTGAAGCTTTCTTT
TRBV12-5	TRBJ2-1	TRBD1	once	CASAGDRRINEQFF	TGTGCTAGTGCCGGGGACAGGAGGATCAATGAGCAGTTCTTC
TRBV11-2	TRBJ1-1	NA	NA	CASSHTGSSTEAFF	TGTGCCAGCAGCCACACAGGGTCGAGCACTGAAGCTTTCTTT
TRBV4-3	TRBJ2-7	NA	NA	CASSQGASQSYEQYF	TGCGCCAGCAGCCAAGGCGCCTCACAATCCTACGAGCAGTACTTC
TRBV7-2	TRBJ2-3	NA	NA	CASSSYTSTDTQYF	TGTGCCAGCAGCTCGTATACTAGCACAGATACGCAGTATTTT
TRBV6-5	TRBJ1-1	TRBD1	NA	CASSFTGTVNTEAFF	TGTGCCAGCAGTTTCACCGGGACAGTCAACACTGAAGCTTTCTTT
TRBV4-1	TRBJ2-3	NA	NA	CASSLQSTDTQYF	TGCGCCAGCAGCTTACAGAGCACAGATACGCAGTATTTT
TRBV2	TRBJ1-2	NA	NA	CASRTADGYTF	TGTGCCAGCAGAACAGCTGATGGCTACACCTTC
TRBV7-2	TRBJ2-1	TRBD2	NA	CASSLGLAYNEQFF	TGTGCCAGCAGCTTGGGACTAGCCTACAATGAGCAGTTCTTC
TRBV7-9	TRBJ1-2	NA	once	CASSLLEGDNYGYTF	TGTGCCAGCAGCTTATTGGAGGGGGATAACTATGGCTACACCTTC
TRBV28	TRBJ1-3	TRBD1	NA	CASSFRTGGTGNTIYF	TGTGCCAGCAGTTTCCGGACAGGGGGCACTGGAAACACCATATATTTT
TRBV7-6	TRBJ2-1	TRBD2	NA	CASSPSGGGSNEQFF	TGTGCCAGCAGCCCTAGCGGGGGGGGATCCAATGAGCAGTTCTTC
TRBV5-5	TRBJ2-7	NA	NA	CASSSPGRNPYEQYF	TGTGCCAGCAGCTCTCCGGGCCGAAATCCCTACGAGCAGTACTTC
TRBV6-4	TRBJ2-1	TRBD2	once	CASSETSGGAGEQFF	TGTGCCAGCAGTGAAACTAGCGGGGGGGCCGGTGAGCAGTTCTTC
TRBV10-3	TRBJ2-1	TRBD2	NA	CAISETPAGVGNEQFF	TGTGCCATCAGCGAAACCCCAGCGGGGGTGGGCAATGAGCAGTTCTTC
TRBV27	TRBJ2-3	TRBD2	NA	CASSLAGADTQYF	TGTGCCAGCAGTTTAGCGGGGGCAGATACGCAGTATTTT
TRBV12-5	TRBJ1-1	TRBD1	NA	CASGLSPTGWGTEAFF	TGTGCTAGTGGTTTGTCCCCGACAGGGTGGGGAACTGAAGCTTTCTTT
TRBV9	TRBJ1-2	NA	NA	CASSVGSGENYGYTF	TGTGCCAGCAGCGTCGGGTCAGGGGAAAACTATGGCTACACCTTC
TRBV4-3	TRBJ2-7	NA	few	CASSQILDSSYEQYF	TGCGCCAGCAGCCAGATCTTGGACAGTTCGTACGAGCAGTACTTC
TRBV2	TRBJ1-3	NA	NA	CASCTGNTGNTIYF	TGTGCCAGCTGCACAGGGAATACTGGAAACACCATATATTTT